There are a few counts of the clone carrying this TCR beta chain. The target antigen is unknown. This CDR3 is also generated by other DNA sequences in the sample. This entry is derived from a study of shared clonotypes between healthy human individuals. A split of CD4+ cells into CD45RA+ naive and CD45RA-negative memory subsets was performed. Overall study findings and caveats: The genetic and exposure-history diversity represented was limited by few donors. Donor clonotype sharing was expected to depend on sequencing depth. Generally, naive subsets (rather than memory subsets) showed larger estimated richness.

CDR1 and CDR2 (germline): GTSNPN, SVGIG (reference sequence). Deletions cut 3 bases from V and 2 bases from J, with 12 bases between. The CDR3 consists of 14 residues. The assay was immunoSEQ multiplex PCR, and TCRdb's table has in-frame clones only and misses some. This table has under 1,100,000 clones, approximately 76% appearing once. The gene calls are TRBV30 and TRBJ2-3; a weak D match, TRBD1 (5 bases). Input material: memory CD4+ T cells sorted from blood. Indicated subset: CD45RA-negative fraction. The clonotype was recovered from a man younger than 35 in good health. The CDR3 DNA sequence: TGTGCCTGGAGACGGCAGGGTAACACAGATACGCAGTATTTT. It encodes CAWRRQGNTDTQYF.